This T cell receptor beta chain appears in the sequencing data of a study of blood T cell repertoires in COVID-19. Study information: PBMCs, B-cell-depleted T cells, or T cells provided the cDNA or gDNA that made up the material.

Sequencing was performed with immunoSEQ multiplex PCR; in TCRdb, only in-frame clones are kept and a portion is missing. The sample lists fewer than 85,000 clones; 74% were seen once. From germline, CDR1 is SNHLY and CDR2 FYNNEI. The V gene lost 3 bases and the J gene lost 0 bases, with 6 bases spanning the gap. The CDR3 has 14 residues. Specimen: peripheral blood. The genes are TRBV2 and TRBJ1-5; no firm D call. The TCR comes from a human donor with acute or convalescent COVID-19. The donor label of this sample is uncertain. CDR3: CASSDTNSNQPQHF. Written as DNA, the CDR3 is TGTGCCAGCAGTGATACTAATAGCAATCAGCCCCAGCATTTT.